This entry is about one T cell receptor (beta chain). The germline V gene encodes CDR1 LNHNV and CDR2 YYDKDF (reference sequence). Trimming cost V 2 bases and J 4 bases; bases outside gene matches: 11. This CDR3 spans 16 amino acids. Repertoires were generated with immunoSEQ multiplex PCR, while TCRdb's copy carries only in-frame clones and drops some. Here the sample spans about 75,000 clones, about 80% being singletons. The data were taken from a study of control samples from healthy donors and cancer patients. The V gene is TRBV15, the J gene TRBJ2-7; 7 bases fit TRBD1. The sequencing sample was made of blood. The clonotype was recovered from a man aged 50 to 59 in good health. The CDR3 sequence is CATSRTQGEGAYEQYF. The CDR3 DNA reads TGTGCCACCAGCAGAACCCAGGGGGAAGGGGCTTACGAGCAGTACTTC.